This T cell receptor (beta chain) was observed in a study of Graves' ophthalmopathy and Graves' hyperthyroidism. The sequenced template was RNA, covering the TCR beta CDR3 region. First-round RT-PCR relied on HTBI primers, and a second-round multiplex PCR came next. TCRdb analysed the multiplex PCR reads with MiXCR anew, one entry per CDR3 protein. The profile shows about 240,000 distinct CDR3 sequences, about 46% of them singletons. Ophthalmopathy cases showed moderate-to-severe activity, scoring CAS ≥3 and NOSPECS ≥4, with duration under 3 months. Pregnancy or lactation, uncontrolled infections and other autoimmune diseases were grounds for excluding patients. The germline V and J ends were trimmed by 0 bases and 6 bases, with 12 bases remaining between them. The CDR3 length is 14 residues. Germline V gives CDR1 DFQATT, CDR2 SNEGSKA (reference sequence). Study observations and caveats: The majority of expanded thyroid clonotypes above 0.001 frequency also occurred in blood.

This clonotype was seen a handful of times. Its antigen is unknown. The TCR comes from an adult man with Graves' ophthalmopathy. The sequenced material came from peripheral blood. The genes are TRBV20-1 and TRBJ1-5; D gene uncertain. CDR3 bases: TGCAGTGCTAGAGATAAAGGATCGGGTCAGCCCCAGCATTTT. Residues: CSARDKGSGQPQHF.